This TCR beta chain came from a study of control samples from healthy donors and cancer patients. This clone was counted a single time. The germline gives CDR1 SQVTM, CDR2 ANQGSEA. With 3 bases removed from V and 4 bases from J, the gap between germline ends came to 13 bases. This CDR3 contains 14 residues. TCRdb keeps only in-frame clones here, not all; method: immunoSEQ multiplex PCR. This sample has about 100,000 clones; approximately 90% occur once, and the top ten carry 7.5% to 10%. This TCR came from a man younger than 40 in good health. The rearrangement uses TRBV29-1 and TRBJ2-1; the D gene is possibly TRBD1 (5 bases). Material for sequencing was blood. CDR3 sequence: CSVEARVKYNEQFF. CDR3 sequence (DNA): TGCAGCGTTGAGGCCAGGGTGAAGTACAATGAGCAGTTCTTC.